Shown below are 7 T cell receptor beta chains from a single sample sequenced in a study of cytomegalovirus exposure and HLA in healthy donors. Sequencing was performed with immunoSEQ multiplex PCR; in TCRdb, only in-frame clones are kept and a portion is missing. The sample consists of about 270,000 clones, about 86% of them appearing once. Input material: PBMCs. These TCRs come from a woman aged 18-29 years in good health and CMV-seronegative.

This clone was seen only once. The genes are TRBV5-6 and TRBJ1-5; tentative D call: TRBD1 (6 bases). The V end lost 0 bases, the J end lost 0 bases, and 16 bases lay between the germline ends. This CDR3 region has 18 residues. Germline CDR1 reads SGHDT; CDR2 reads YYEEEE. This CDR3 reads CASSLGGPTGYSNQPQHF. DNA of the CDR3: TGTGCCAGCAGCTTGGGGGGGCCTACAGGTTATAGCAATCAGCCCCAGCATTTT.

V gene TRBV7-2 combines with J gene TRBJ1-1, with unresolved D. CDR3 length: 13 residues. CDR1 SGHTA and CDR2 FQGNSA come from the germline V gene. Trimming cost V 0 bases and J 5 bases, with 7 bases left between them. The CDR3 is CASSLAYGTEAFF. CDR3 DNA sequence: TGTGCCAGCAGCTTAGCATACGGGACTGAAGCTTTCTTT.

This chain links TRBV5-6 with TRBJ1-4, with a tentative D call TRBD1 (6 bases). V gave up 0 bases and J gave up 0 bases, with 9 bases separating them. This CDR3 is built from 16 residues. Germline loops: CDR1 SGHDT, CDR2 YYEEEE. CDR3: CASSLGQVTTNEKLFF. Here the CDR3 DNA reads TGTGCCAGCAGCTTGGGACAGGTAACAACTAATGAAAAACTGTTTTTT.

The chain carries TRBV15 and TRBJ1-5; 9 bases are shared with TRBD1. V shed 11 bases, J shed 5 bases, and the junction held 16 bases outside the gene matches. CDR3 length: 16 amino acids. Germline CDR1 reads LNHNV; CDR2 reads YYDKDF (reference sequence). DNA of the CDR3: TGTGCCTCTTCACTTTTCCTCGGACAGGGGCATCAGCCCCAGCATTTT. This encodes CASSLFLGQGHQPQHF.

This clone was counted a single time. V and J are TRBV18 and TRBJ2-1, with 12 positions matching TRBD1. Looked up from germline, CDR1 is KGHSH and CDR2 is LQKENI. The CDR3 extends over 17 amino acids. The V segment lost 8 bases and the J segment 1 base; nucleotides outside the gene matches: 9. CDR3 DNA sequence: TGTGCCAGCACCCCGGGACAGGGGGCGAGTTCCTACAATGAGCAGTTCTTC. Protein sequence: CASTPGQGASSYNEQFF. Full variable domain (remainder filled in from reference TRBV18 and TRBJ2-1): NAGVMQNPRHLVRRRGQEARLRCSPMKGHSHVYWYRQLPEEGLKFMVYLQKENIIDESGMPKERFSAEFPKEGPSILRIQQVVRGDSAAYFCASTPGQGASSYNEQFFGPGTRLTVL.

The chain uses TRBV18 and TRBJ1-5; 7 positions match TRBD1. CDR3 length equals 16 residues. V dropped 0 bases and J dropped 3; count of bases not matched to a gene: 5. From germline, CDR1 is KGHSH and CDR2 LQKENI. CDR3: CASSPPAGQLNQPQHF. DNA of the CDR3: TGTGCCAGCTCACCACCTGCGGGACAGCTCAATCAGCCCCAGCATTTT.

CDR3 residues: CATSRDHGQRGEKLFF. CDR3 DNA sequence: TGTGCCACCAGCAGAGATCATGGTCAACGAGGGGAAAAACTGTTTTTT. The chain combines TRBV15 with TRBJ1-4; no definite D call. V was shortened by 0 bases and J by 8 bases, with 16 bases between the two germline ends. CDR3 length equals 16 residues. Germline V gene lookup returns CDR1 LNHNV and CDR2 YYDKDF (reference sequence).